What follows is one T cell receptor beta chain and its context. These data originate in a study of shared T cell receptors in the human thymus. TCRdb keeps only in-frame clones here, not all; method: immunoSEQ multiplex PCR. The table has some 660,000 clones, approximately 87% seen once; the top ten hold just under 0.0095%. The germline V gene encodes CDR1 SGDLS and CDR2 YYNGEE. This CDR3 is built from 15 residues. J gave up 4 bases and V 4 bases, and 10 bases lay outside the gene matches. The same data also contributed to another study, on human thymus T cells. That source reports: Among the donors, all were healthy Finnish infants having corrective surgery for congenital heart defects. Thymic tissue was derived from resections collected during corrective heart surgery. Thymic and blood repertoires appeared to carry a bias in their V and J gene usage. Related research found strongly overlapping thymic repertoires in unrelated individuals.

This clonotype was sampled from a boy younger than two with a congenital heart defect. V gene TRBV9 combines with J gene TRBJ1-2; 7 bases fit TRBD1. The sample was thymocytes. CDR3 nucleotides: TGTGCCAGCAGCAAGGATCGGACAGGAAGCTATGGCTACACCTTC. Its protein product is CASSKDRTGSYGYTF.